These 6 T cell receptor beta chains were sequenced from one sample in a study of CD8 T cells in Susac syndrome. With random hexamers, about 0.45 to 1 ug RNA was reverse transcribed. MiXCR was run by TCRdb on the immunoSEQ multiplex PCR reads, yielding one entry per CDR3 protein. The sample carries 200,000 or so distinct CDR3 sequences, roughly 95% recorded once. Sequencing used CD4+ T cells from PBMCs. All receptors come from a human donor with multiple sclerosis.

This clonotype has a single count. The chain carries TRBV7-9 and TRBJ2-6; D might be TRBD1 (5 bases). Trimming took 10 bases from V and 0 from J, leaving 16 bases between them. This CDR3 region has 16 residues. Germline loops: CDR1 SEHNR, CDR2 FQNEAQ (reference sequence). The CDR3 DNA reads TGTGCCATATACACAGTGGGGCCCTCTGGGGCCAACGTCCTGACTTTC. Translation gives CAIYTVGPSGANVLTF.

This sequence joins TRBV24-1 and TRBJ2-1; D is unclear. The germline gives CDR1 KGHDR, CDR2 SFDVKD. The CDR3 length is 17 residues. V was clipped by 0 bases and J by 0 bases, with 11 bases between them. Here the CDR3 DNA reads TGTGCCACCAGTGATTTGCAGGCTACGAGCTCCTACAATGAGCAGTTCTTC. Residues: CATSDLQATSSYNEQFF.

This chain joins TRBV20-1 and TRBJ2-1; no reliable D call. The V gene's germline CDR1 is DFQATT and CDR2 SNEGSKA (reference sequence). Trimming pared 0 bases from V and 6 bases from J, leaving 6 bases between. CDR3 length: 12 residues. CDR3 bases: TGCAGTGCTAGAGATACATCCAATGAGCAGTTCTTC. The encoded protein is CSARDTSNEQFF.

V gene TRBV19 combines with J gene TRBJ2-2, with 9 bases matching TRBD2. Germline lookup yields CDR1 LNHDA and CDR2 SQIVND (reference sequence). Trimming took 10 bases from V and 4 from J; bases not matched to a gene: 10. The CDR3 extends over 15 amino acids. The DNA of the CDR3 is TGTGCCACCACGCGGGGGGGAGCGGGCACCGGGGAGCTGTTTTTT. This gives the protein CATTRGGAGTGELFF.

V usage is TRBV7-9 and J usage is TRBJ2-5; D is perhaps TRBD2 (6 bases). This CDR3 has 15 amino acids. Trimming left V 2 bases short and J 7 bases short, with 17 bases between. Germline V gene data show CDR1 as SEHNR and CDR2 as FQNEAQ (reference sequence). Here the CDR3 DNA reads TGTGCCAGCAGCTTACTGCGGGGTAACGCTGGGACCCAGTACTTC. Translating gives CASSLLRGNAGTQYF.

The chain uses TRBV30 and TRBJ1-6, with a weak D call TRBD1 (5 bases). The CDR3 extends over 12 amino acids. Germline assignment: CDR1 GTSNPN and CDR2 SVGIG (reference sequence). V was clipped by 7 bases and J by 7 bases, with 11 bases between them. CDR3 sequence: CALQGQNSPLHF. The CDR3 coding sequence is TGTGCCTTGCAGGGTCAGAATTCACCCCTCCACTTT.